The TCR beta chain described here comes from a study of post-analysis software for immune sequencing data. Study as a whole: Both relapsing-remitting and secondary progressive multiple sclerosis featured among the disease courses, as did progressive-relapsing multiple sclerosis.

Whole-study results and caveats: F measure showed strong co-clustering of same-batch samples. In patients, five or six TRBV segments were more frequent than in controls, with TRBV5-6, TRBV5-1 and TRBV20-1 among them. People with multiple sclerosis had a significantly lower normalized Chao1 diversity than controls did.

The CDR3 consists of 16 residues. V was pared by 2 bases and J by 7 bases, with 15 bases between. The germline CDR1 and CDR2 sequences are MGHRA and YSYEKL. A few counts support this clonotype. What it recognizes is unknown. cDNA libraries of TCR beta carried unique molecular identifiers. Each batch of about 0.95 to 11 million T cells produced 400,000 to 650,000 cDNA molecules. TCRdb processed the PCR reads anew with MiXCR; each CDR3 protein has one entry. Of 350,000 to 500,000 distinct CDR3 sequences listed, roughly 40% were seen once; the top ten hold approximately 7.6%. The chain recombines TRBV4-1 with TRBJ1-6; a possible D gene is TRBD1 (5 bases). Specimen: blood. This TCR was recovered from a girl aged 2 to 9 with multiple sclerosis. The CDR3 DNA is TGCGCCAGCAGCCAAAAGGGGCAGGGAGCGAATTCACCCCTCCACTTT. Amino acids: CASSQKGQGANSPLHF.